The TCR beta chain under discussion was sequenced for a study of response to subunit inactivated influenza vaccine. The study's findings and limits: Seasonal influenza vaccination, on each occasion, was suggested by the authors to recruit few new T cells.

MiXCR was run by TCRdb on the RT-PCR reads, yielding one entry per CDR3 protein. The sample has around 650,000 distinct CDR3 sequences, 15% to 19% seen once. CDR3 length: 15 amino acids. Germline CDR1 is LNHDA and CDR2 is SQIVND (reference sequence). Trimming took 1 base from V and 5 from J; bases not matched to a gene: 2. On this clonotype itself: The antigen is unknown.

This TCR came from a man between 50 and 59 years old who received an inactivated influenza vaccine. The rearrangement joins TRBV19 to TRBJ2-1, with TRBD2 matching 10 bases. The source was PBMCs from blood, collected 11 to 12 days after vaccination. The CDR3 DNA sequence: TGTGCCAGTAGTATAGGGACTAGCGGCAACAATGAGCAGTTCTTC. Amino acids: CASSIGTSGNNEQFF.